This TCR beta chain was documented in a study of CD4 T cells in relation to SARS-CoV-2 and coronaviruses. Overall study results and limits: Pre-pandemic and post-infection samples never came from the same donor.

CD4+ T cells from unexposed donors were obtained before the COVID-19 pandemic (2011-2018). Isolation of CD4+ T cells took place after around eleven days in culture. The assay was immunoSEQ multiplex PCR, and TCRdb's table has in-frame clones only and misses some. The sample consists of about 20,000 clones, roughly 76% of them appearing once. From germline, CDR1 is KGHSH and CDR2 LQKENI. The CDR3 length is 17 residues. The germline V and J ends were trimmed by 1 base and 4 bases, with 16 bases remaining between them. To note about this clone: What it binds is not known.

Sequencing used CD4+ T cells from PBMCs, cultured in vitro. The V call is TRBV18, the J call TRBJ2-2; D might be TRBD2 (6 bases). The source of this sequence is a human donor in good health. The CDR3 sequence is CASSPLGASGGTGELFF. The CDR3 nucleotides read TGTGCCAGCTCACCACTAGGAGCCTCCGGGGGCACCGGGGAGCTGTTTTTT. Based on the CDR3 plus reference TRBV18 and TRBJ2-2, the full variable domain is NAGVMQNPRHLVRRRGQEARLRCSPMKGHSHVYWYRQLPEEGLKFMVYLQKENIIDESGMPKERFSAEFPKEGPSILRIQQVVRGDSAAYFCASSPLGASGGTGELFFGEGSRLTVL.